The clone carrying this T cell receptor beta chain showed up just once. Per the authors' pipeline: Estimation of nucleated cell counts relied on the amplification of reference gene primers. Clones were read by immunoSEQ multiplex PCR, and TCRdb kept only the in-frame ones, dropping some. The V and J calls and clone size come from that table; D and trimming were worked out from the DNA. Among about 200,000 clones listed, around 80% were seen once. V lost 6 bases to trimming and J lost 3 bases, with 11 bases between them. Germline lookup yields CDR1 LGHNA and CDR2 YNFKEQ. The CDR3 is 14 amino acids. The sample comes from a study of blood T cell repertoires in COVID-19. As for the study in general: Samples representing acute and convalescent COVID-19 were sourced from the United States, Italy and Spain. T cells, B-cell-depleted T cells, or PBMCs provided the cDNA or gDNA that served as material.

V is TRBV4-2 and J is TRBJ1-4; D gene ambiguous. Material for sequencing was peripheral blood. The receptor was isolated from a human donor in a cohort sampled during active COVID-19. CDR3 protein: CASSPQRANEKLFF. CDR3 in DNA: TGTGCCAGCAGTCCCCAGCGAGCTAATGAAAAACTGTTTTTT.